Given below is one TCR beta chain in context. Its cognate antigen has yet to be identified. No clone much larger than this one lies a single base away; base qualities are absent. This sample is drawn from a study of control samples from healthy donors and cancer patients (TCRdb year 2020). Libraries were made using the immunoSEQ multiplex PCR assay. TCRdb mirrors the immuneACCESS table, restricted to in-frame sequences. Some clones are absent from its copies; in checked studies, under half trace to an unresolved V gene, and the reason for the others is unknown. Recorded for this sample are some 130,000 clones; about nine tenths of them occurred a single time. The ten largest clones take up 2% to 3% of the sample. CDR1 is given as MNHEY and CDR2 as SVGAGI, both from the germline V gene. The CDR3 spans 12 residues, from the cysteine through the phenylalanine. CDR3 DNA is the only sequence kept; it has 36 bases, read in frame from the first base. V is pared back by 7 bases and J by 8 bases, with 14 bases lying between the germline termini.

The chain links TRBV6-5 with TRBJ1-2, with no reliable assignment of the D segment. This clonotype originated in a man aged 35 to 55 in good health. Sequenced input: blood. The DNA sequence reads TGTGCCAGCAACGACCCGTTCGGGGGCTACACCTTC. Its protein is CASNDPFGGYTF.